One TCR beta chain is described in this entry. Its antigen is as yet unknown. A read error may produce the germline difference seen at one junction end. Combining a sample-barcoded 5' primer with a J-beta primer mix, a second PCR ran for roughly 7 to 11 cycles. TCRdb itself ran the 5' RACE reads through MiXCR, one entry per CDR3 protein. The data show about 1.5 million distinct CDR3 sequences, with around 39% seen just once and 7.9% held by the top ten. This record belongs to a study of blood T cells in healthy people across ages. General study points: A roughly linear fall in TCR beta diversity per million T cells was seen with increasing age. PBMCs were not sorted, which prevented a conclusive comparison of naive versus antigen-experienced cells.

The sequence derives from a woman aged 18-30 years in good health. The sequenced sample was blood.

CDR3 region: CSTRDLAGGGPYEQYF. Written as DNA, the CDR3 is TGCAGTACTAGAGATCTCGCGGGGGGGGGTCCCTACGAGCAGTACTTC. The gene calls are TRBV20-1 and TRBJ2-7; 9 bases match TRBD2. This CDR3 has 16 residues. CDR1 is DFQATT, CDR2 SNEGSKA, per germline (reference sequence).